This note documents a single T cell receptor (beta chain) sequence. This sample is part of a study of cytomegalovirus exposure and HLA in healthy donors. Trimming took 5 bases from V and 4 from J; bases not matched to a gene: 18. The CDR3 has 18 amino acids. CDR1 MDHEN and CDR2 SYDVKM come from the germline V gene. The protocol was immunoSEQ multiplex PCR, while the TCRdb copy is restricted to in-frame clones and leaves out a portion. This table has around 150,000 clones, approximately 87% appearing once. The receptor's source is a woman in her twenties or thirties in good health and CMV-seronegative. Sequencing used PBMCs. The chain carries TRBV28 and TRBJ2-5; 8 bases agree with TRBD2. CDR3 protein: CASSPSARGRPKGETQYF. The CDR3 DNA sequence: TGTGCCAGCAGTCCGTCGGCGCGCGGGAGGCCCAAAGGAGAGACCCAGTACTTC. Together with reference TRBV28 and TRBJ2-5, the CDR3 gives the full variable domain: DVKVTQSSRYLVKRTGEKVFLECVQDMDHENMFWYRQDPGLGLRLIYFSYDVKMKEKGDIPEGYSVSREKKERFSLILESASTNQTSMYLCASSPSARGRPKGETQYFGPGTRLLVL.